A selection of T cell receptor beta chains follows, all from one sample in a study of OX40 agonist ivuxolimab in advanced cancers. The method was immunoSEQ multiplex PCR; TCRdb's version includes in-frame clones alone and lacks a portion of them. The sample contains tens of thousands of clones, roughly nine tenths of which appear only once. This sample comprised CD4+ or CD8+ T cells sorted from blood, obtained in a trial of the OX40 agonist ivuxolimab. The receptors shown here come from an adult with an advanced solid tumor such as melanoma, head and neck, liver or kidney cancer. CDR3s include the opening cysteine and the closing phenylalanine or tryptophan. D genes are given only for firm matches. Not all rows give a size; the values are once, few, many and, for expanded clones, a class.

>TRBD1|TRBV6-6|TRBJ2-1|.
TGTGCCAGCAGTCACAGGGGGTACTCCTACAATGAGCAGTTCTTC
CASSHRGYSYNEQFF
>.|TRBV6-5|TRBJ2-3|.
TGTGCCAGCAGTTACTCGACCCACCCTAGCACAGATACGCAGTATTTT
CASSYSTHPSTDTQYF
>.|TRBV11-2|TRBJ1-3|.
TGTGCCAGCAGCCGGGGGAGGGGAGGATCTGGAAACACCATATATTTT
CASSRGRGGSGNTIYF
>TRBD1|TRBV7-2|TRBJ1-4|once
TGTGCCAGCAACCAACCGGGACAGTCACCCGGAAAACTGTTTTTT
CASNQPGQSPGKLFF
>TRBD1|TRBV28|TRBJ2-5|.
TGTGCCAGCAGTCCCGACAGGGTCCAAGAGACCCAGTACTTC
CASSPDRVQETQYF
>TRBD1|TRBV6-4|TRBJ1-2|.
TGTGCCAGCAGTGAAAGGACAGGGGGCTATGGCTACACCTTC
CASSERTGGYGYTF
>.|TRBV6-6|TRBJ2-1|once
TGTGCCAGCAGCTTGAACCAGGAGCAGTTCTTC
CASSLNQEQFF
>TRBD1|TRBV5-1|TRBJ1-2|once
TGCGCCAGCAGCGACCCCGGGACAGGGGTCTTTAACTATGGCTACACCTTC
CASSDPGTGVFNYGYTF
>.|TRBV7-9|TRBJ2-5|.
TGTGCCAGCAGCGGACTCGAGGGTCTTCAGGAGACCCAGTACTTC
CASSGLEGLQETQYF
>.|TRBV7-2|TRBJ2-3|.
TGTGCCAGCAGCCTCAGGGGCCCAACAGATACGCAGTATTTT
CASSLRGPTDTQYF
>TRBD1|TRBV10-3|TRBJ2-5|.
TGTGCCATCAGTGTTTCGACAGGGGAAGAGACCCAGTACTTC
CAISVSTGEETQYF
>.|TRBV27|TRBJ2-7|medium-sized
TGTGCCAGCAGTTTATTGGGTGACGAGCAGTACTTC
CASSLLGDEQYF
>.|TRBV7-3|TRBJ2-2|.
TGTGCCAGCAGCCTTAAAAGTCTAGCGTCCGGGGAGCTGTTTTTT
CASSLKSLASGELFF
>.|TRBV2|TRBJ2-7|.
TGTGCCAGCAGACAGTCCTACGAGCAGTACTTC
CASRQSYEQYF
>.|TRBV7-2|TRBJ2-7|once
TGTGCCAGCAGCTTTAGCGAGATCTCCTACGAGCAGTACTTC
CASSFSEISYEQYF
>.|TRBV5-1|TRBJ2-5|.
TGCGCCAGCAGCTTGGGGGCCGGTGATGGGGAGACCCAGTACTTC
CASSLGAGDGETQYF
>.|TRBV7-9|TRBJ2-7|.
TGTGCCAGCAGCTTATTCGGGTACGAGCAGTACTTC
CASSLFGYEQYF
>.|TRBV7-9|TRBJ1-2|.
TGTGCCAGCAGCACCGTAGGGCAGCCTAACTATGGCTACACCTTC
CASSTVGQPNYGYTF
>TRBD2|TRBV29-1|TRBJ2-3|.
TGCAGCGTTGAAAGGCGGGAGAGCACAGATACGCAGTATTTT
CSVERRESTDTQYF
>.|TRBV10-2|TRBJ2-4|.
TGCGCCAGCAGTGAGTTCCGGGACGGCATAAACATTCAGTACTTC
CASSEFRDGINIQYF
>TRBD1|TRBV5-6|TRBJ2-3|.
TGTGCCAGCAGCATTGGACAGGGAATCTGGGATACGCAGTATTTT
CASSIGQGIWDTQYF
>.|TRBV9|TRBJ2-2|.
TGTGCCAGCAGCGCCCGGGGTAGGGACTCCTTTATCGGGGAGCTGTTTTTT
CASSARGRDSFIGELFF
>.|TRBV5-5|TRBJ2-5|few
TGTGCCAGCTATCGGGCCCAGGGGGAGACCCAGTACTTC
CASYRAQGETQYF